This TCR beta chain originates from a study of regulatory T cells in long-lasting Graves disease. Arm-PCR of CDR3 regions with iRepertoire HTBI primers generated TCR beta libraries. From the multiplex PCR reads, TCRdb called clonotypes with MiXCR, one entry per CDR3 protein. The table shows about 620,000 distinct CDR3 sequences, with roughly 15% occurring only once. This sample's time point: newly diagnosed GD, antithyroid drugs for less than 3 months. Making the TCR library involved RNA that had been extracted from PBMCs. The patients were enrolled through endocrinology in Xi'an, China. The CDR3 consists of 15 residues. Trimming pared 7 bases from V and 4 bases from J, leaving 19 bases between. Germline V lookup: CDR1 MNHNS, CDR2 SASEGT. A further study also used this sample, focusing on T cells in Graves' hyperthyroidism and ophthalmopathy. That source adds: Before onset, ophthalmopathy was predicted by the model a median around 6 months earlier.

The specimen was peripheral blood mononuclear cells (PBMCs), collected at new diagnosis, from a patient treated with antithyroid drugs. This sequence originates from a woman aged 30 to 39 with Graves disease. This chain joins TRBV6-1 and TRBJ1-1; unclear D gene. The CDR3, as DNA: TGTGCCAGCACCAACTCGAGGCAGCCCCTCACTGAAGCTTTCTTT. Translated, it gives CASTNSRQPLTEAFF.